The sequence of this TCR beta chain was determined in a study of shared clonotypes between healthy human individuals. Across the study: The donors, two women and three men, were aged 18 to 49.

This CDR3 region has 18 residues. V dropped 0 bases and J dropped 0 bases, with 16 bases sitting between them. Germline V gene lookup returns CDR1 MNHNS and CDR2 SASEGT. Original analysis: ImmunoSEQ output lacked quality scores and full-length reads, limiting matched filtering. Libraries were prepared by immunoSEQ multiplex PCR; TCRdb keeps only in-frame clonotypes and omits some of them. The V and J calls and clone size are taken from that table; D and trimming were inferred from the DNA. The sample lists roughly 720,000 clones, around 91% occurring once. The chain links TRBV6-1 to TRBJ2-3; D possibly uses TRBD1 or TRBD2 (5 bases each). The sequencing sample was made of memory CD8+ T cells from PBMCs. Subset described: CD45RO+ cells pooled with CCR7-negative TemRA cells. The receptor's source is a man between 18 and 35 years old in good health. Some clones in this sample may be carry-over from other donors' samples. CDR3: CASSEAPLEGPSTDTQYF. DNA for the CDR3: TGTGCCAGCAGTGAAGCCCCCCTAGAGGGGCCCAGCACAGATACGCAGTATTTT.